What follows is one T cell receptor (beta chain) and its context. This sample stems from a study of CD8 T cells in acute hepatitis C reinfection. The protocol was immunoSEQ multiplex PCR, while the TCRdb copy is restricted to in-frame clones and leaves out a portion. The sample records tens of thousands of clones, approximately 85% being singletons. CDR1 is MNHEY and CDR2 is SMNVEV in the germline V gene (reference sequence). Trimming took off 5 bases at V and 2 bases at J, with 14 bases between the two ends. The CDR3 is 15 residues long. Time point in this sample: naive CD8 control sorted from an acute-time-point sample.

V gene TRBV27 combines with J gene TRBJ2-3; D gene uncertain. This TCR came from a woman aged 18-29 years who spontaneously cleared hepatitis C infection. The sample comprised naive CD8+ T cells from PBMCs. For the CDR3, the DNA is TGTGCCAGCAGTCACCTGGTTGGGCACACAGATACGCAGTATTTT. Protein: CASSHLVGHTDTQYF.